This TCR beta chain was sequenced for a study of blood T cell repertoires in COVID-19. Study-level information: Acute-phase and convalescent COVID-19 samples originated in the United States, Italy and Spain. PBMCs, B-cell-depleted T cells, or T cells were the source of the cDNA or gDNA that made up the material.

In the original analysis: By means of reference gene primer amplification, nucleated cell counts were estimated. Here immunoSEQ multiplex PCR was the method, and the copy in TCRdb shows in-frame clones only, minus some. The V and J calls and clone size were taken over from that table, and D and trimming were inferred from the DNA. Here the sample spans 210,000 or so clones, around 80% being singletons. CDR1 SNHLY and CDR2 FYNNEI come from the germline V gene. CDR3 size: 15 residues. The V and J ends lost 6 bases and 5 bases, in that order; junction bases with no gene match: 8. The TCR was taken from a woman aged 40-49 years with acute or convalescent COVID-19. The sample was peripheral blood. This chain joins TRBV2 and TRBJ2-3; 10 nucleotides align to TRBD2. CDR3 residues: CASSESGGARDTQYF. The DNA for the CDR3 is TGTGCCAGCAGCGAAAGCGGGGGGGCCAGAGATACGCAGTATTTT. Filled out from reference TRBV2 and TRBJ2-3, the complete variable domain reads EPEVTQTPSHQVTQMGQEVILRCVPISNHLYFYWYRQILGQKVEFLVSFYNNEISEKSEIFDDQFSVERPDGSNFTLKIRSTKLEDSAMYFCASSESGGARDTQYFGPGTRLTVL.